These 30 T cell receptor beta chains originate from one sample sequenced in a study of blood T cell repertoires in COVID-19. TCRdb keeps only in-frame clones here, not all; method: immunoSEQ multiplex PCR. The sample has 250,000 to 300,000 clones; roughly nine tenths are singletons. Sequenced: PBMCs or T cells enriched from blood (not recorded which). The receptors here all came from a human donor in a cohort exposed to, infected with or recovered from COVID-19 (not recorded which). The donor label of this sample is uncertain.

Details on this clone: The same CDR3 is also encoded by other DNA sequences in this sample. The gene calls are TRBV10-3 and TRBJ2-5; TRBD2 matches at 14 bases. CDR3 size: 15 residues. V trimming: 4 bases; J trimming: 4 bases; junction bases outside the gene matches: 2. Germline V gene data show CDR1 as ENHRY and CDR2 as SYGVKD. The CDR3: CAISGGTSGGETQYF. Written as DNA, the CDR3 is TGTGCCATCAGTGGTGGGACTAGCGGGGGAGAGACCCAGTACTTC.

The chain links TRBV5-5 to TRBJ1-1, with D perhaps matching TRBD1 (5 bases). Per germline, CDR1 SGHKS and CDR2 YYEKEE (reference sequence). This CDR3 contains 17 residues. V was pared by 6 bases and J by 4 bases, with 25 bases between. Here the CDR3 DNA reads TGTGCCAGCATCCTCAATCCAGGGCAAGATTGGAGCACTGAAGCTTTCTTT. This translates into CASILNPGQDWSTEAFF.

The CDR3 bases are TGCGCCAGCAGCTTGAAGGGGCTCAGGGCCAACGTCCTGACTTTC. Translation: CASSLKGLRANVLTF. The chain carries TRBV5-1 and TRBJ2-6; D might be TRBD1 (5 bases). CDR1 and CDR2 from the germline V gene are SGHRS and YFSETQ. CDR3 length: 15 residues. The V end lost 1 base, the J end lost 5 bases, and 10 bases lay between the germline ends.

The chain joins TRBV2 to TRBJ1-1; D ambiguous. From germline, CDR1 is SNHLY and CDR2 FYNNEI. V dropped 5 bases and J dropped 3 bases, with 7 bases sitting between them. The CDR3 totals 12 residues. The CDR3 protein is CASSLRDTEAFF. For the CDR3, the DNA is TGTGCCAGCAGTCTCCGGGACACTGAAGCTTTCTTT.

The rearrangement joins TRBV5-1 to TRBJ1-1, with D possibly TRBD1 on 5 matching bases. Germline V lookup: CDR1 SGHRS, CDR2 YFSETQ. The CDR3 is 14 amino acids. Trimming cost V 3 bases and J 4 bases, with 13 bases left between them. CDR3 loop: CASSSGSGGTEAFF. The CDR3 nucleotides are TGCGCCAGCAGCTCCGGTAGCGGGGGCACTGAAGCTTTCTTT.

The V gene is TRBV5-6, the J gene TRBJ1-2, with 12 bases matching TRBD1. The CDR3 extends over 15 amino acids. V lost 0 bases to trimming and J lost 8 bases; unmatched junction nucleotides: 5. Germline CDR1 reads SGHDT; CDR2 reads YYEEEE. The CDR3 loop reads CASSLEGQGARGYTF. The CDR3 DNA reads TGTGCCAGCAGCTTGGAGGGACAGGGGGCGCGCGGCTACACCTTC.

This clone was counted once. The chain uses TRBV27 and TRBJ2-1; 9 bases fit TRBD2. Trimming took 5 bases from V and 0 from J; bases not matched to a gene: 14. The CDR3 covers 19 residues. Germline lookup yields CDR1 MNHEY and CDR2 SMNVEV (reference sequence). CDR3 in amino acids: CASSPPELAGFSSYNEQFF. The CDR3, as DNA: TGTGCCAGCAGTCCACCTGAGCTAGCGGGGTTTTCCTCCTACAATGAGCAGTTCTTC.

This clone was detected once. V is TRBV19 and J is TRBJ2-7, with TRBD1 matching 11 bases. J gave up 2 bases and V 6 bases, and 3 bases lay outside the gene matches. Germline lookup yields CDR1 LNHDA and CDR2 SQIVND (reference sequence). The CDR3 has 14 residues. The CDR3 spells CASSGTGGPYEQYF. The CDR3 DNA is TGTGCCAGTAGCGGGACAGGGGGTCCCTACGAGCAGTACTTC.

The chain has TRBV6-5 and TRBJ2-2, with 10 bases that match TRBD1. The CDR3 consists of 14 residues. Trimming removed 6 bases from V and 6 bases from J; junction bases left unmatched: 4. CDR1 and CDR2 from the germline V gene are MNHEY and SVGAGI. The CDR3 region is CASRRDRGAGELFF. DNA of the CDR3: TGTGCCAGCAGGAGGGACAGGGGAGCCGGGGAGCTGTTTTTT.

The rearrangement links TRBV3-1 (or the pseudogene TRBV3-2) to TRBJ2-7; D may be TRBD2 (5 bases). The CDR3 has 16 amino acids. V lost 0 bases, J lost 2 bases, and 14 bases lay in between. The germline V gene has CDR1 LGHDT and CDR2 YNNKEL (reference sequence). The CDR3 sequence is CASSQDPEVETYEQYF. The CDR3 DNA follows: TGTGCCAGCAGCCAAGATCCGGAGGTCGAAACCTACGAGCAGTACTTC.

In this sample, this clone turned up a few times. Here the CDR3 DNA reads TGTGCCAGCAGCTCGAAGCGGGGGGGCTTCTACGAGCAGTACTTC. It is translated as CASSSKRGGFYEQYF. The chain joins TRBV5-4 to TRBJ2-7; 10 nucleotides match TRBD2. CDR1 and CDR2 (germline): SGHNT, YYREEE (reference sequence). This CDR3 has 15 amino acids. The ends lost 3 bases at V and 3 bases at J; junction bases unmatched: 6.

The J gene is TRBJ2-2, the V gene TRBV13, with TRBD1 identical over 8 bases. Trimming took 5 bases from V and 3 from J; bases not matched to a gene: 8. Germline V gene lookup returns CDR1 PRHDT and CDR2 FYEKMQ (reference sequence). The CDR3 length is 16 residues. CDR3 sequence reads: CASSPRTGLYTGELFF. The CDR3 nucleotides are TGTGCCAGCAGCCCCCGGACAGGGCTCTACACCGGGGAGCTGTTTTTT.

The chain is built from TRBV7-2 and TRBJ1-4; 9 nucleotides align to TRBD1. The trim removed 5 bases at V and 9 bases at J, leaving 4 bases unmatched. This CDR3 is 13 amino acids long. CDR1 SGHTA and CDR2 FQGNSA come from the germline V gene. For the CDR3, the DNA is TGTGCCAGCAGCCCCGGACAGGGGCAAAAACTGTTTTTT. Translation: CASSPGQGQKLFF. The variable domain in full, with the rest retrieved from reference TRBV7-2 and TRBJ1-4, is GAGVSQSPSNKVTEKGKDVELRCDPISGHTALYWYRQSLGQGLEFLIYFQGNSAPDKSGLPSDRFSAERTGGSVSTLTIQRTQQEDSAVYLCASSPGQGQKLFFGSGTQLSVL.

The chain employs TRBV6-2 or TRBV6-3 and TRBJ2-7; 7 positions agree with TRBD1. The germline V gene has CDR1 MNHEY and CDR2 SVGEGT. The CDR3 contains 16 residues. Unmatched junction bases numbered 7, after V lost 2 bases and J lost 0 bases. DNA for the CDR3: TGTGCCAGCAGTTACGTAAGGGGGCACCACTCCTACGAGCAGTACTTC. As protein: CASSYVRGHHSYEQYF.

This chain uses TRBV10-3 with TRBJ2-7; D is unclear. The V end lost 8 bases, the J end lost 4 bases, and 9 bases lay between the germline ends. Germline-derived CDR1 and CDR2 are ENHRY and SYGVKD. The CDR3 contains 11 residues. CDR3 sequence (DNA): TGTGCCATCGGAGACTGGTACGAGCAGTACTTC. Translating it yields CAIGDWYEQYF.

This rearrangement joins TRBV10-3 to TRBJ2-7, with 9 bases that match TRBD1. Germline V gives CDR1 ENHRY, CDR2 SYGVKD. The CDR3 is 14 amino acids. V trimming: 10 bases; J trimming: 6 bases; junction bases outside the gene matches: 13. The CDR3 DNA reads as TGTGCCACCGGCCCGGGACAGGGTGAGAGCGAGCAGTACTTC. As protein: CATGPGQGESEQYF.

The chain combines TRBV3-1 (or the pseudogene TRBV3-2) with TRBJ1-3, with TRBD1 matching 7 bases. CDR3 length: 14 amino acids. V shed 6 bases, J shed 2 bases, and the junction held 4 bases outside the gene matches. CDR1 and CDR2 (germline): LGHDT, YNNKEL (reference sequence). Written as DNA, the CDR3 is TGTGCCAGCAGTTATGACAGGGCTGGAAACACCATATATTTT. Protein product: CASSYDRAGNTIYF.

The chain combines TRBV11-2 with TRBJ1-2; a possible D gene is TRBD1 (6 bases). Germline values: CDR1 SGHAT, CDR2 FQNNGV. CDR3 length: 14 residues. V was trimmed by 4 bases and J by 8 bases, leaving 17 bases between them. CDR3 sequence reads: CASSSPGHHRGYTF. Written as DNA, the CDR3 is TGTGCCAGCAGCTCGCCGGGACACCACAGGGGCTACACCTTC.

This clone came up a few times. This chain links TRBV6-2 or TRBV6-3 with TRBJ1-2, with no clear D. Germline values: CDR1 MNHEY, CDR2 SVGEGT. The CDR3 has 15 amino acids. Trimming pared 6 bases from V and 1 base from J, leaving 15 bases between. Here the CDR3 reads CASSEDSGSNYGYTF. CDR3 bases: TGTGCCAGCAGCGAAGATTCTGGGAGTAACTATGGCTACACCTTC.

Points on this clone: Relative to the germline gene, one junction end is altered; a read error may explain this. This chain connects TRBV7-9 to TRBJ2-1, with 8 bases lining up with TRBD2. Germline values: CDR1 SEHNR, CDR2 FQNEAQ (reference sequence). The CDR3 has 15 amino acids. The CDR3 coding sequence is TGTGCCAGCAGCCTAGCACCGGGACTAGAGGGTGAGCAGTTCTTC. Its translation is CASSLAPGLEGEQFF.

The rearrangement links TRBV19 to TRBJ1-3, with 7 bases lining up with TRBD1. After removal of 7 bases from V and 2 bases from J, the junction contained 5 bases not matched to a gene. The CDR3 length is 14 residues. Germline CDR1 is LNHDA and CDR2 is SQIVND (reference sequence). DNA of the CDR3: TGTGCCAGTACGGGACAGCCGACTGGAAACACCATATATTTT. It specifies CASTGQPTGNTIYF.

The V call is TRBV9, the J call TRBJ1-4, with 8 bases fitting TRBD1. Trimming cost V 3 bases and J 7 bases; bases outside gene matches: 8. The CDR3 totals 15 residues. Germline lookup yields CDR1 SGDLS and CDR2 YYNGEE. CDR3 nucleotides: TGTGCCAGCAGCGCAGCTACAGGGGGGGTTGAAAAACTGTTTTTT. Protein: CASSAATGGVEKLFF.

The genes are TRBV4-1 and TRBJ1-5, with 8 bases fitting TRBD1. Trimming took 1 base from V and 1 from J; bases not matched to a gene: 6. Per the germline V gene, CDR1 is MGHRA and CDR2 is YSYEKL. The length of the CDR3 is 17 residues. Here the CDR3 reads CASSQGPGTGSNQPQHF. CDR3 coding DNA: TGCGCCAGCAGCCAAGGCCCAGGGACAGGAAGCAATCAGCCCCAGCATTTT.

The chain carries TRBV4-3 and TRBJ2-1; TRBD1 might be the D (6 bases). The germline V gene has CDR1 LGHNA and CDR2 YSLEER. The ends were cut back, 4 bases at V and 1 base at J, with 11 bases in the middle. CDR3 length equals 15 residues. The CDR3 nucleotides read TGCGCCAGCAGCCCACAGGGATTATCCTACAATGAGCAGTTCTTC. This translates into CASSPQGLSYNEQFF.

The chain joins TRBV29-1 to TRBJ2-1; TRBD2 matches 7 bases. The germline CDR1 and CDR2 sequences are SQVTM and ANQGSEA. Germline trimming cut 3 bases from V and 3 bases from J; bases unmatched to any gene: 8. The CDR3 loop spans 15 amino acids. DNA of the CDR3: TGCAGCGTTGATGGTCGACGGGGGGTCTACAATGAGCAGTTCTTC. This translates into CSVDGRRGVYNEQFF.

The rearrangement links TRBV6-4 to TRBJ2-2, with TRBD2 matching 7 bases. Germline CDR1 reads MRHNA; CDR2 reads SNTAGT. V lost 3 bases, J lost 6 bases, and 4 bases stayed unmatched. This CDR3 spans 14 amino acids. CDR3 loop: CASSDGGDSGELFF. Here the CDR3 DNA reads TGTGCCAGCAGTGATGGGGGGGACTCCGGGGAGCTGTTTTTT.

The V and J genes are TRBV18 and TRBJ1-1; 9 nucleotides match TRBD1. J gave up 2 bases and V 2 bases, and 9 bases lay outside the gene matches. Germline V lookup: CDR1 KGHSH, CDR2 LQKENI. This CDR3 region has 17 residues. The CDR3 sequence is CASSPRRGTGINTEAFF. CDR3 nucleotide sequence: TGTGCCAGCTCACCAAGGAGGGGGACAGGGATAAACACTGAAGCTTTCTTT.

The rearrangement joins TRBV2 to TRBJ1-3, with TRBD1 matching over 8 bases. This CDR3 region has 15 residues. Germline V gene sequence: CDR1 SNHLY, CDR2 FYNNEI. After removal of 6 bases from V and 0 bases from J, the junction contained 4 bases not matched to a gene. As DNA, the CDR3 is TGTGCCAGCAGGGCAGACAGGGGCTCTGGAAACACCATATATTTT. As protein: CASRADRGSGNTIYF.

This chain links TRBV18 with TRBJ2-1; D may be TRBD2 (6 bases). The ends were cut back, 3 bases at V and 4 bases at J, with 16 bases in the middle. From germline, CDR1 is KGHSH and CDR2 LQKENI. The length of the CDR3 is 16 residues. This CDR3 reads CASSPPMAGSYNEQFF. In nucleotides, the CDR3 is TGTGCCAGCTCACCCCCAATGGCGGGGTCGTACAATGAGCAGTTCTTC. The full variable domain, its missing parts supplied by reference TRBV18 and TRBJ2-1, is NAGVMQNPRHLVRRRGQEARLRCSPMKGHSHVYWYRQLPEEGLKFMVYLQKENIIDESGMPKERFSAEFPKEGPSILRIQQVVRGDSAAYFCASSPPMAGSYNEQFFGPGTRLTVL.

This sequence joins TRBV7-2 and TRBJ2-3; 11 positions agree with TRBD2. J lost 4 bases, V lost 0 bases, and 6 bases had no gene match. The CDR3 spans 17 residues. Germline lookup yields CDR1 SGHTA and CDR2 FQGNSA. For the CDR3, the DNA is TGTGCCAGCAGCTTAGCTAGCGGGGGGGCAAGGCCAGATACGCAGTATTTT. Protein product: CASSLASGGARPDTQYF. Full variable domain (missing parts from reference TRBV7-2 and TRBJ2-3): GAGVSQSPSNKVTEKGKDVELRCDPISGHTALYWYRQSLGQGLEFLIYFQGNSAPDKSGLPSDRFSAERTGGSVSTLTIQRTQQEDSAVYLCASSLASGGARPDTQYFGPGTRLTVL.